The rows below give T cell receptor beta chains drawn from one sample of a study of T-cell reconstitution after alpha-beta-depleted transplantation in children. TCRdb reprocessed the PCR reads with MiXCR, giving one entry per CDR3 protein. Among 200,000 to 250,000 distinct CDR3 sequences listed, around 7% were seen once. The material sequenced was PBMCs, taken before TCRalphabeta/CD19-depleted stem cell transplant. Source of these receptors: a boy younger than 10 with acute lymphoblastic leukemia, due to receive a stem cell transplant. Each CDR3 is given with its conserved first and last residue. D genes are given only for firm matches. Some rows have no size entry. The others give once, few or many, or a class for an expanded clone.

j_gene | abundance | d_gene | v_gene | CDR3nt | CDR3aa
TRBJ2-5 | many | NA | TRBV7-2 | TGTGCCAGCGCCGTGGCTCACCAAGAGACCCAGTACTTC | CASAVAHQETQYF
TRBJ2-7 | many | NA | TRBV12-3/TRBV12-4 | TGTGCCAGCAGTCCAGGACCGGGCTACGAGCAGTACTTC | CASSPGPGYEQYF
TRBJ2-3 | many | NA | TRBV28 | TGTGCCAGCCGGACCCCGGGGTCTAGCCTAGATACGCAGTATTTT | CASRTPGSSLDTQYF
TRBJ1-1 | many | NA | TRBV6-5 | TGTGCCAGCAGCCTCCAGGACAGACTGAACACTGAAGCTTTCTTT | CASSLQDRLNTEAFF
TRBJ1-1 | NA | NA | TRBV9 | TGTGCCAGCAGCGTAGCCGATAACACTGAAGCTTTCTTT | CASSVADNTEAFF
TRBJ2-3 | many | TRBD2 | TRBV29-1 | TGCAGCGTTGATTTACCGGGGGGGGGCACAGATACGCAGTATTTT | CSVDLPGGGTDTQYF
TRBJ2-1 | many | TRBD2 | TRBV7-9 | TGTGCCAGCAGCTTAGTTCTAGCGGAAGCTGAGCAGTTCTTC | CASSLVLAEAEQFF
TRBJ2-1 | many | TRBD2 | TRBV10-3 | TGTGCCATCAGACCCGGACTAGCGGGGGGTCTCTTCTCCTACAATGAGCAGTTCTTC | CAIRPGLAGGLFSYNEQFF
TRBJ2-7 | many | NA | TRBV15 | TGTGCCACCAGCGCAAGGGCTCTAGCCCCCTACGAGCAGTACTTC | CATSARALAPYEQYF
TRBJ2-7 | many | TRBD1 | TRBV20-1 | TGCAGTGCTAGGAGGGACAGGGGGCTCGAGCAGTACTTC | CSARRDRGLEQYF
TRBJ2-2 | NA | NA | TRBV6-2/TRBV6-3 | TGTGCCAGCAGCCCCGAGGGGCCCGGGGAGCTGTTTTTT | CASSPEGPGELFF
TRBJ2-1 | many | TRBD1 | TRBV28 | TGTGCCAGCAGCCCCGGGACAGCCTACAATGAGCAGTTCTTC | CASSPGTAYNEQFF
TRBJ1-2 | many | TRBD1 | TRBV20-1 | TGCAGTGCTCACAGGGGAATAAACTATGGCTACACCTTC | CSAHRGINYGYTF
TRBJ1-4 | few | TRBD1 | TRBV7-2 | TGTGCCAGCAGCCCACAGGGGTGGCTTGAAAAACTGTTTTTT | CASSPQGWLEKLFF
TRBJ2-6 | few | NA | TRBV7-9 | TGTGCCAGCACCCCGGGACGGCCCTCTGGGGCCAACGTCCTGACTTTC | CASTPGRPSGANVLTF
TRBJ2-7 | few | TRBD1 | TRBV7-9 | TGTGCCAGCAGCGTCATGGGACAGACTTCCTACGAGCAGTACTTC | CASSVMGQTSYEQYF
TRBJ2-7 | few | NA | TRBV21-1 | TGTGCCAGCAGCACTACAGACACTTCTTTCGGGACTAGCGGGTACGAGCAGTACTTC | CASSTTDTSFGTSGYEQYF
TRBJ1-6 | many | TRBD1 | TRBV20-1 | TGCAGTGCTAGAGATCGGACAGGGGGCGGATATAATTCACCCCTCCACTTT | CSARDRTGGGYNSPLHF
TRBJ1-1 | NA | NA | TRBV7-9 | TGTGCCAGCAGCTTACTGGAGACTGAAGCTTTCTTT | CASSLLETEAFF
TRBJ2-1 | many | NA | TRBV7-2 | TGTGCCAGCAGCCCCGGAAAAGTGGGTGAGCAGTTCTTC | CASSPGKVGEQFF
TRBJ2-3 | NA | NA | TRBV12-3/TRBV12-4 | TGTGCCAGTCGCAGAGGGTTAACAAGAACAGATACGCAGTATTTT | CASRRGLTRTDTQYF
TRBJ2-3 | NA | TRBD2 | TRBV6-1 | TGTGCCAGCAGTGAAGCGCTAGCGGGAGGGACAGATACGCAGTATTTT | CASSEALAGGTDTQYF
TRBJ2-1 | many | NA | TRBV6-2/TRBV6-3 | TGTGCCAGCAGTTACGGGGCTCACAATGAGCAGTTCTTC | CASSYGAHNEQFF
TRBJ2-3 | many | NA | TRBV7-8 | TGTGCCAGCACCCTCACAGATACGCAGTATTTT | CASTLTDTQYF
TRBJ2-5 | few | NA | TRBV20-1 | TGCAGTGCCAAGGGCGGAGGCTGGTCGAGGGAGACCCAGTACTTC | CSAKGGGWSRETQYF
TRBJ1-1 | many | NA | TRBV7-9 | TGTGCCAGCAGACCCCTCAGGGGCATGAACACTGAAGCTTTCTTT | CASRPLRGMNTEAFF
TRBJ1-2 | few | TRBD1 | TRBV10-3 | TGTGCCATCAGGGCTGGGGACAGGGGGCCGTACTATGGCTACACCTTC | CAIRAGDRGPYYGYTF
TRBJ1-1 | few | NA | TRBV7-9 | TGTGCCAGCAGCCCACTCACTGAAGCTTTCTTT | CASSPLTEAFF
TRBJ1-3 | many | NA | TRBV7-2 | TGTGCCAGCAGCCTCCAACATACCTCCTCTGGAAACACCATATATTTT | CASSLQHTSSGNTIYF
TRBJ2-1 | many | NA | TRBV6-5 | TGTGCCAGCAGTTATGGAGCGGGCAATGAGCAGTTCTTC | CASSYGAGNEQFF
TRBJ2-1 | many | TRBD2 | TRBV4-3 | TGCGCCAGCAGCCAAGGTTGGGGTAGCGGGAAGGCCAGTGAGCAGTTCTTC | CASSQGWGSGKASEQFF
TRBJ2-7 | many | TRBD1 | TRBV28 | TGTGCCAGCAGTTCGACCCGACAGGGTCCCTGGTACGAGCAGTACTTC | CASSSTRQGPWYEQYF
TRBJ2-6 | NA | NA | TRBV20-1 | TGCAGTGCTAGTGCGGGAAACTCTGGGGCCAACGTCCTGACTTTC | CSASAGNSGANVLTF
TRBJ2-3 | few | NA | TRBV6-1 | TGTGCCAGCAGTGAAGGGACAGACCCTTACACAGATACGCAGTATTTT | CASSEGTDPYTDTQYF
TRBJ2-3 | many | TRBD2 | TRBV12-3/TRBV12-4 | TGTGCCAGCAGTTTAGCGACCCTAGCGGGGTTAAACACAGATACGCAGTATTTT | CASSLATLAGLNTDTQYF
TRBJ1-2 | few | TRBD1 | TRBV5-1 | TGCGCCAGCAGCTCGGGACAGGGGGTGGTCTATGGCTACACCTTC | CASSSGQGVVYGYTF
TRBJ1-5 | many | NA | TRBV20-1 | TGCAGTGCTAGGCGGTCGCAGGCCGGGGGGCCCCAGCATTTT | CSARRSQAGGPQHF
TRBJ2-1 | many | NA | TRBV10-3 | TGTGCCATCAAGGAATACGCCCTAACGAGTGAGCAGTTCTTC | CAIKEYALTSEQFF
TRBJ1-1 | NA | TRBD1 | TRBV27 | TGTGCCAGCAGTCACCTCGGGACAGGGGCCATCCTTGAAGCTTTCTTT | CASSHLGTGAILEAFF
TRBJ2-7 | NA | NA | TRBV4-1 | TGCGCCAGCAGCCCCCCCGGGACTGACTACGAGCAGTACTTC | CASSPPGTDYEQYF
TRBJ2-1 | few | NA | TRBV5-1 | TGCCCCAGCAGCTTGTCCGCGGCCAACAATGAGCAGTTCTTC | CPSSLSAANNEQFF